Shown below are 27 T cell receptor beta chains from a single sample sequenced in a study of T cell changes during pregnancy in multiple sclerosis. The method was immunoSEQ multiplex PCR; TCRdb's version includes in-frame clones alone and lacks a portion of them. The sample yields tens of thousands of clones, 75% to 95% seen once. Sample: peripheral blood, taken before pregnancy. These receptors were collected from a female donor with multiple sclerosis, enrolled in a pregnancy study.

The chain links TRBV11-2 to TRBJ1-2; 7 bases align to TRBD1. Germline lookup yields CDR1 SGHAT and CDR2 FQNNGV. The CDR3 has 17 amino acids. V lost 5 bases to trimming and J lost 4 bases; unmatched junction nucleotides: 16. DNA for the CDR3: TGTGCCAGCAGCCTACCGGGGGTTGACAGGGTCGGCTATGGCTACACCTTC. Translation gives CASSLPGVDRVGYGYTF.

The J gene is TRBJ2-3, the V gene TRBV11-2; 8 bases map to TRBD1. Germline CDR1 SGHAT, CDR2 FQNNGV. The V gene end was trimmed by 0 bases and the J gene end by 2 bases; junction bases not matched to a gene: 1. The CDR3 loop spans 15 amino acids. The CDR3 coding sequence is TGTGCCAGCAGCTTAGAGGGACAGGTCACAGATACGCAGTATTTT. Its translation is CASSLEGQVTDTQYF.

The CDR3 coding sequence is TGTGCCAGCAGTTCTCTCGGGAATCAACAGGGGTTCTTC. This gives the protein CASSSLGNQQGFF. J is TRBJ2-1 and V is TRBV6-6, with a possible D match to TRBD1 (6 bases). This CDR3 comprises 13 residues. Deletions cut 4 bases from V and 15 bases from J, with 19 bases between. CDR1 is MNHNY and CDR2 is SVGAGI in the germline V gene (reference sequence).

The chain uses TRBV4-3 and TRBJ1-1; no clear D gene. Trimming left V 5 bases short and J 5 bases short, with 12 bases between. Germline-derived CDR1 and CDR2 are LGHNA and YSLEER. CDR3 size: 13 residues. The CDR3 here is CASSTDLGTEAFF. In DNA form, the CDR3 reads TGCGCCAGCAGCACGGACTTGGGGACTGAAGCTTTCTTT.

V and J are TRBV29-1 and TRBJ2-3; D not certain. This CDR3 is built from 14 residues. Germline V gene data show CDR1 as SQVTM and CDR2 as ANQGSEA. CDR3 residues: CSVYRFTSTDTQYF. Written as DNA, the CDR3 is TGCAGTGTGTACCGGTTTACTAGCACAGATACGCAGTATTTT.

The genes are TRBV6-5 and TRBJ1-2; no clear D gene. Germline V CDR1 and CDR2: MNHEY, SVGAGI. V was shortened by 0 bases and J by 8 bases, with 16 bases between the two germline ends. The CDR3 contains 15 residues. The CDR3 sequence: CASSYSRTTRWGYTF. For the CDR3, the DNA is TGTGCCAGCAGTTACTCTAGGACGACTAGGTGGGGCTACACCTTC.

V and J are TRBV11-2 and TRBJ1-2, with D possibly being TRBD1 (6 bases). In germline, CDR1 is SGHAT, CDR2 FQNNGV. The CDR3 is 14 amino acids. The germline V and J ends were trimmed by 5 bases and 2 bases, with 12 bases remaining between them. In DNA form, the CDR3 reads TGTGCCAGCAGCCTTCGACAGGACAACTATGGCTACACCTTC. Protein: CASSLRQDNYGYTF.

V and J are TRBV5-1 and TRBJ2-7, with D perhaps TRBD1 (6 bases). Per the germline V gene, CDR1 is SGHRS and CDR2 is YFSETQ. With 2 bases removed from V and 5 bases from J, the gap between germline ends came to 14 bases. The CDR3 length is 14 residues. CDR3 sequence (DNA): TGCGCCAGCAGCTTTTTACAGGGAAGCCACGAGCAGTACTTC. Residues: CASSFLQGSHEQYF.

This sequence joins TRBV18 and TRBJ1-4; D ambiguous. This CDR3 has 15 amino acids. V was pared by 0 bases and J by 4 bases, with 9 bases between. Looked up from germline, CDR1 is KGHSH and CDR2 is LQKENI. CDR3 in amino acids: CASSPPGVGNEKLFF. As DNA, the CDR3 is TGTGCCAGCTCACCACCCGGGGTGGGTAATGAAAAACTGTTTTTT.

V and J are TRBV18 and TRBJ2-5; 10 nucleotides agree with TRBD2. The CDR3 is 16 residues long. Per germline, CDR1 KGHSH and CDR2 LQKENI. V lost 3 bases, J lost 5 bases, and 9 bases stayed unmatched. This chain's CDR3 is CASSPGLAGVRETQYF. The CDR3 region has the DNA TGTGCCAGCTCACCGGGTCTAGCGGGAGTACGGGAGACCCAGTACTTC.

The chain couples TRBV5-1 to TRBJ2-2; the match to TRBD1 covers 8 bases. Germline assignment: CDR1 SGHRS and CDR2 YFSETQ. V was pared by 2 bases and J by 5 bases, with 5 bases of the junction left unmatched. There are 15 residues in the CDR3. The CDR3 DNA reads as TGCGCCAGCAGCTTTTCAGGGGGCGGTACCGGGGAGCTGTTTTTT. It specifies CASSFSGGGTGELFF.

The V gene is TRBV14, the J gene TRBJ2-6, with D possibly being TRBD1 (6 bases). The CDR3 consists of 17 residues. CDR1 SGHDN and CDR2 FVKESK come from the germline V gene. Trimming shortened V by 4 bases and J by 0 bases, and 13 bases separated the two germline ends. The CDR3 DNA sequence: TGTGCCAGCAGCCCTCGACAGGTCGGCTCTGGGGCCAACGTCCTGACTTTC. It yields the protein CASSPRQVGSGANVLTF.

A single count supports this clone. This chain links TRBV5-4 with TRBJ1-2, with TRBD1 matching over 9 bases. This CDR3 spans 15 amino acids. Germline CDR1 is SGHNT and CDR2 is YYREEE (reference sequence). With V trimmed by 1 base and J by 8 bases, 9 bases remained unmatched. CDR3 sequence reads: CASSLLNPQGAGYTF. Written as DNA, the CDR3 is TGTGCCAGCAGCTTGTTGAATCCACAGGGGGCAGGCTACACCTTC. Drawing the rest from reference TRBV5-4 and TRBJ1-2, the complete variable domain is ETGVTQSPTHLIKTRGQQVTLRCSSQSGHNTVSWYQQALGQGPQFIFQYYREEENGRGNFPPRFSGLQFPNYSSELNVNALELDDSALYLCASSLLNPQGAGYTFGSGTRLTVV.

The chain is built from TRBV28 and TRBJ1-2; D not certain. The CDR3 has 16 amino acids. Germline V gene lookup returns CDR1 MDHEN and CDR2 SYDVKM. Trimming took 2 bases from V and 0 from J, leaving 13 bases between them. CDR3 DNA sequence: TGTGCCAGCAGTTTAAAGTTGGCCGATCCTAACTATGGCTACACCTTC. This gives the protein CASSLKLADPNYGYTF.

V and J are TRBV6-5 and TRBJ2-3, with 8 bases fitting TRBD2. V lost 6 bases, J lost 5 bases, and 7 bases stayed unmatched. The CDR3 is 14 residues long. The germline CDR1 and CDR2 sequences are MNHEY and SVGAGI. The CDR3 DNA follows: TGTGCCAGCAGGCCTGGACTAGCTATAGATACGCAGTATTTT. Protein: CASRPGLAIDTQYF.

V and J are TRBV5-1 and TRBJ1-1; 7 positions match TRBD1. The CDR3 has 15 amino acids. Germline V gives CDR1 SGHRS, CDR2 YFSETQ. V gave up 6 bases and J gave up 1 base; unmatched junction bases: 9. The CDR3 sequence: CASNAQGGPNTEAFF. The CDR3 nucleotides are TGCGCCAGCAACGCCCAGGGGGGCCCGAACACTGAAGCTTTCTTT.

The chain recombines TRBV19 with TRBJ2-7, with TRBD1 matching 8 bases. J gave up 7 bases and V 4 bases, and 6 bases lay outside the gene matches. The CDR3 covers 13 residues. Per germline, CDR1 LNHDA and CDR2 SQIVND (reference sequence). CDR3 nucleotides: TGTGCCAGTAGTACCAGGACAGGGTATGAGCAGTACTTC. Residues: CASSTRTGYEQYF.

The chain uses TRBV28 and TRBJ2-1; possible D gene TRBD2, 6 bases. Germline CDR1 is MDHEN and CDR2 is SYDVKM. V was pared by 8 bases and J by 2 bases, with 19 bases between. This CDR3 spans 16 amino acids. CDR3 in amino acids: CASPPSGDPAYNEQFF. The DNA for the CDR3 is TGTGCCAGCCCTCCGTCGGGGGACCCAGCCTACAATGAGCAGTTCTTC.

The J gene is TRBJ1-2, the V gene TRBV28, with 7 bases fitting TRBD1. Germline CDR1 reads MDHEN; CDR2 reads SYDVKM. CDR3 length equals 14 residues. V trimming: 4 bases; J trimming: 3 bases; junction bases outside the gene matches: 5. The CDR3 sequence: CASSSGTAHYGYTF. CDR3 bases: TGTGCCAGCAGTTCCGGGACAGCCCACTATGGCTACACCTTC.

The CDR3 spells CASSSTGLGGELFF. The CDR3 DNA reads TGTGCCAGCAGTTCGACAGGGCTAGGCGGGGAGCTGTTTTTT. The chain joins TRBV28 to TRBJ2-2; the match to TRBD1 covers 7 bases. V gave up 4 bases and J gave up 7 bases; unmatched junction bases: 6. Germline CDR1 is MDHEN and CDR2 is SYDVKM. The CDR3 totals 14 residues.

This rearrangement joins TRBV4-1 to TRBJ2-5; the match to TRBD2 covers 12 bases. The CDR3 spans 15 residues. CDR1 and CDR2 (germline): MGHRA, YSYEKL. With V trimmed by 1 base and J by 5 bases, 2 bases remained unmatched. DNA of the CDR3: TGCGCCAGCAGCCAAGCTAGCGGGGGGGTTGAGACCCAGTACTTC. Protein sequence: CASSQASGGVETQYF.

Regarding this clone: The junction departs from the called germline gene at one end, perhaps through a read error. The V and J genes are TRBV23-1 and TRBJ2-7; 8 positions agree with TRBD1. TRBV23-1 is sorted into the ORF group, with uncertain function. This CDR3 comprises 14 residues. Written as DNA, the CDR3 is TGCGCCAGCAGTCAAACCGGACAGGGCTGGGACTTGGACTTC. It specifies CASSQTGQGWDLDF.

J is TRBJ2-5 and V is TRBV6-5, with D possibly TRBD1 on 6 matching bases. The CDR3 is 15 amino acids. The germline V gene encodes CDR1 MNHEY and CDR2 SVGAGI. Deletions cut 5 bases from V and 1 base from J, with 14 bases between. The CDR3 nucleotides are TGTGCCAGCAGTCAACCCCAGGGGCCCCAAGAGACCCAGTACTTC. Its translation is CASSQPQGPQETQYF.

V is TRBV7-9 and J is TRBJ1-5; D possibly corresponds to TRBD1 (5 bases). The CDR3 has 14 amino acids. In germline, CDR1 is SEHNR, CDR2 FQNEAQ (reference sequence). With 4 bases removed from V and 7 bases from J, the gap between germline ends came to 14 bases. The DNA of the CDR3 is TGTGCCAGCAGCTACCAGGGAGGCGGACAGCCCCAGCATTTT. Amino acid sequence: CASSYQGGGQPQHF.

CDR3 nucleotide sequence: TGTGCCAGCAGCTCCGTCCAGGGAAGTCAGCCCCAGCATTTT. It codes for CASSSVQGSQPQHF. The chain joins TRBV11-2 to TRBJ1-5; a possible D gene is TRBD1 (5 bases). CDR3 size: 14 residues. Germline CDR1 SGHAT, CDR2 FQNNGV. V was clipped by 4 bases and J by 6 bases, with 13 bases between them.

This chain links TRBV7-7 with TRBJ2-3; 8 positions agree with TRBD2. The V gene end was trimmed by 1 base and the J gene end by 1 base; junction bases not matched to a gene: 7. This CDR3 is 17 amino acids long. Germline CDR1 reads SSHAT; CDR2 reads FNYEAQ (reference sequence). DNA of the CDR3: TGTGCCAGCAGCTTAGGAAGGGTAGCGGGGCGCACAGATACGCAGTATTTT. This gives the protein CASSLGRVAGRTDTQYF.

The CDR3 protein is CASSFRQGVETGELFF. CDR3 nucleotides: TGTGCCAGCAGTTTTCGACAGGGGGTGGAAACCGGGGAGCTGTTTTTT. The rearrangement links TRBV6-6 to TRBJ2-2; 9 bases align to TRBD1. Looked up from germline, CDR1 is MNHNY and CDR2 is SVGAGI (reference sequence). V lost 4 bases to trimming and J lost 5 bases; unmatched junction nucleotides: 8. There are 16 residues in the CDR3.